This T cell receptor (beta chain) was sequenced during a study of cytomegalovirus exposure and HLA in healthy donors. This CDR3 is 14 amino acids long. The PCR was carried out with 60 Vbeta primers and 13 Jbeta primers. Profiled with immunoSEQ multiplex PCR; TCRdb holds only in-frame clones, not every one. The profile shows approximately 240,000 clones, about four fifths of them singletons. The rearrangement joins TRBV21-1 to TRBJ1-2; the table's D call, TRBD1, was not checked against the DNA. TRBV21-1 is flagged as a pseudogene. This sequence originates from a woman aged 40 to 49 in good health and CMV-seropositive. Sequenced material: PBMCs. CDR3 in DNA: TGTGCCAATACCACAGGGGGCGAGGACTATGGCTACACCTTC. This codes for CANTTGGEDYGYTF.